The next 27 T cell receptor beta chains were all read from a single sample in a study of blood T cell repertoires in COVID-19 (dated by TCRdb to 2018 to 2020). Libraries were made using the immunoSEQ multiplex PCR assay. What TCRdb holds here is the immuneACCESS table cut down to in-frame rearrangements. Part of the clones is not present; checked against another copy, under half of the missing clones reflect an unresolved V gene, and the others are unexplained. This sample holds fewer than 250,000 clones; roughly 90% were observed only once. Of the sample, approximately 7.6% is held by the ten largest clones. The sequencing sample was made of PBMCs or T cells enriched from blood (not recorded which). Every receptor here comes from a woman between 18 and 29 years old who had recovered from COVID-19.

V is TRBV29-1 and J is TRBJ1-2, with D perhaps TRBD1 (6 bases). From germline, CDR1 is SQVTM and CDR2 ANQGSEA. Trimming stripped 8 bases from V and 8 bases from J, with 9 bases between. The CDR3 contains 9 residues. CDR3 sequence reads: CSWDNGYTF. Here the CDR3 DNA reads TGCAGCTGGGACAACGGCTACACCTTC. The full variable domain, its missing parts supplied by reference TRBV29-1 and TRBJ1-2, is SAVISQKPSRDICQRGTSLTIQCQVDSQVTMMFWYRQQPGQSLTLIATANQGSEATYESGFVIDKFPISRPNLTFSTLTVSNMSPEDSSIYLCSWDNGYTFGSGTRLTVV.

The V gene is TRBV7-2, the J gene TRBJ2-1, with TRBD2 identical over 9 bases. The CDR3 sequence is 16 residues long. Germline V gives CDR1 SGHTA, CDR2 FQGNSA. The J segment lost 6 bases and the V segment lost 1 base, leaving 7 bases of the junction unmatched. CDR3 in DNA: TGTGCCAGCAGCTTAGATCTGCGGGGGGGAATCAATGAGCAGTTCTTC. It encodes CASSLDLRGGINEQFF.

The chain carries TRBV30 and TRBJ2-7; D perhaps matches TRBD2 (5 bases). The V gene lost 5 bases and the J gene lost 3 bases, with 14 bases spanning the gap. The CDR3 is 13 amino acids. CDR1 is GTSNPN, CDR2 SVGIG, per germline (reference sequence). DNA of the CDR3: TGTGCCTGGGCTCCGGGAACCCTCTACGAGCAGTACTTC. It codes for CAWAPGTLYEQYF.

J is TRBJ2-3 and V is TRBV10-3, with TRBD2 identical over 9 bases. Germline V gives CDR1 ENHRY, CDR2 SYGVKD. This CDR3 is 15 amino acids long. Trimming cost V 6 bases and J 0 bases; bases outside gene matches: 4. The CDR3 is CAIRGTSTSTDTQYF. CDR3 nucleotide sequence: TGTGCCATCAGAGGGACTAGCACTAGCACAGATACGCAGTATTTT.

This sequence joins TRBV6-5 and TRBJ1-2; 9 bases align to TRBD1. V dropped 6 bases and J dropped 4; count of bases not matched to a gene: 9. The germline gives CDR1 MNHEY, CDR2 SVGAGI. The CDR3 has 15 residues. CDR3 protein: CASSLSTQGAYGYTF. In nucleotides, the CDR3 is TGTGCCAGCAGCCTGTCTACACAGGGGGCCTATGGCTACACCTTC.

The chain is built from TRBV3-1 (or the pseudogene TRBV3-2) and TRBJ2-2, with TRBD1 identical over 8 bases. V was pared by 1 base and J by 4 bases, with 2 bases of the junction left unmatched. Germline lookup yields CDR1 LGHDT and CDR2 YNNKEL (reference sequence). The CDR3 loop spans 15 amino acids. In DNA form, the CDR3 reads TGTGCCAGCAGCCAAGTGACAGGGGCCACCGGGGAGCTGTTTTTT. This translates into CASSQVTGATGELFF.

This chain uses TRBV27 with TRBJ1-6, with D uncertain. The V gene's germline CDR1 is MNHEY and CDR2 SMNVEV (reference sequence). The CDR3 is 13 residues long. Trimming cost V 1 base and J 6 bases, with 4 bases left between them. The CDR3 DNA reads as TGTGCCAGCAGTTTATTCGGTAATTCACCCCTCCACTTT. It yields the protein CASSLFGNSPLHF.

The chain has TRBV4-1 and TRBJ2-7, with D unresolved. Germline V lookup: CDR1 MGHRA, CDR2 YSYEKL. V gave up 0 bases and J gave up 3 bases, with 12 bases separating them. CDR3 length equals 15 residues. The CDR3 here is CASSQDSVGIYEQYF. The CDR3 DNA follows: TGCGCCAGCAGCCAAGATTCCGTGGGCATCTACGAGCAGTACTTC.

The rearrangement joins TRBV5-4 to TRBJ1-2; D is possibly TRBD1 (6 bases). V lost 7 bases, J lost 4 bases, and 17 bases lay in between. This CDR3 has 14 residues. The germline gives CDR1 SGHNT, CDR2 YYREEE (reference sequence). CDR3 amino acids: CASVQLGAAYGYTF. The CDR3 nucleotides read TGTGCCAGCGTCCAATTGGGGGCAGCCTATGGCTACACCTTC.

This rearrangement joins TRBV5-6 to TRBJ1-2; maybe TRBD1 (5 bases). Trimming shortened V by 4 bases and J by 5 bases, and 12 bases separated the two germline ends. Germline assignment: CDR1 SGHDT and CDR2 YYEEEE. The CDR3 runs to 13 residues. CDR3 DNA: TGTGCCAGCAGCCAGGGCCTAGGGTATGGCTACACCTTC. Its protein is CASSQGLGYGYTF.

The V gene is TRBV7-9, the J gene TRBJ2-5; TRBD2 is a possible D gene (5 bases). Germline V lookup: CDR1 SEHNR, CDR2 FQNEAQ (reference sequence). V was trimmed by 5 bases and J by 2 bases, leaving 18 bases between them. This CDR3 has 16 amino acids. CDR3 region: CASSPTRGRGQETQYF. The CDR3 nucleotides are TGTGCCAGCAGCCCAACAAGAGGACGGGGACAAGAGACCCAGTACTTC. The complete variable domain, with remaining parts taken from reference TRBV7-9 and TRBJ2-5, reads DTGVSQNPRHKITKRGQNVTFRCDPISEHNRLYWYRQTLGQGPEFLTYFQNEAQLEKSRLLSDRFSAERPKGSFSTLEIQRTEQGDSAMYLCASSPTRGRGQETQYFGPGTRLLVL.

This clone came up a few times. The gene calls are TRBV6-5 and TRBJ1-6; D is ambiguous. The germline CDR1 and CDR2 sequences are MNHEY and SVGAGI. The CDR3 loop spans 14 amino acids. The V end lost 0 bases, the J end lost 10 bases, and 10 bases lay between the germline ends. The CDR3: CASSYSERDSPLHF. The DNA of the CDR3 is TGTGCCAGCAGTTACTCGGAGAGAGACTCACCCCTCCACTTT.

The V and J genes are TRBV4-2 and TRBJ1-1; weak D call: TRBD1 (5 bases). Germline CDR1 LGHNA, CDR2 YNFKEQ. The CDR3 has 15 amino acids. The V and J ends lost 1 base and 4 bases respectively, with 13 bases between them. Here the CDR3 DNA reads TGTGCCAGCAGCCAAGTCCCCTCCGGGGGCACTGAAGCTTTCTTT. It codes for CASSQVPSGGTEAFF.

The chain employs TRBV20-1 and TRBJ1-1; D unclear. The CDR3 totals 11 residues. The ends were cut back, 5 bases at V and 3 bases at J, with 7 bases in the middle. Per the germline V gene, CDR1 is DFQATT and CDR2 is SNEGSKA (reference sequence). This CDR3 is CSAPRDTEAFF. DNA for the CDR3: TGCAGTGCTCCGAGGGACACTGAAGCTTTCTTT.

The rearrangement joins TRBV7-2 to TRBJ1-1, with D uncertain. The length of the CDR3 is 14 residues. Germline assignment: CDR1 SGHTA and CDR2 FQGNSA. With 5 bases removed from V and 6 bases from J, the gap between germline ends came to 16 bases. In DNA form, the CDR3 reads TGTGCCAGCAGCCCGCTGGGAGGGAGGGCTGAAGCTTTCTTT. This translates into CASSPLGGRAEAFF.

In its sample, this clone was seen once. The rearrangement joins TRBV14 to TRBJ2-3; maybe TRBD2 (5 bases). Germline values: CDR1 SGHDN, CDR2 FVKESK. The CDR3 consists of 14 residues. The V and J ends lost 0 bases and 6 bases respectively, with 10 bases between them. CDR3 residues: CASSQELELDTQYF. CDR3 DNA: TGTGCCAGCAGCCAAGAACTAGAGCTTGATACGCAGTATTTT.

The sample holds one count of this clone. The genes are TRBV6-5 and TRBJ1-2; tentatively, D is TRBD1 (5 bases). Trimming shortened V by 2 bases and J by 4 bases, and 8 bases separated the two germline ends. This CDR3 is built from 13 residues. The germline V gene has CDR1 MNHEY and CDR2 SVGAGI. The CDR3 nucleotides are TGTGCCAGCAGTTACGACAGAATCTATGGCTACACCTTC. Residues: CASSYDRIYGYTF.

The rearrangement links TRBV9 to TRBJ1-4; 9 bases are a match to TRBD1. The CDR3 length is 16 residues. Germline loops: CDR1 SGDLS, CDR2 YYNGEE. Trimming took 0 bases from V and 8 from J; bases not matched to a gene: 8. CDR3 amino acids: CASSVGGTGGLEKLFF. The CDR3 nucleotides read TGTGCCAGCAGCGTAGGTGGTACAGGGGGCCTCGAAAAACTGTTTTTT.

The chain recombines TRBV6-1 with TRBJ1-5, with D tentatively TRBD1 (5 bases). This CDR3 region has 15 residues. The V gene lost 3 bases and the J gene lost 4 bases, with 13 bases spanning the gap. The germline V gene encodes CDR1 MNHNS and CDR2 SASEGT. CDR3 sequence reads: CASSDGRVENQPQHF. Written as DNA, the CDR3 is TGTGCCAGCAGTGATGGCAGGGTGGAAAATCAGCCCCAGCATTTT.

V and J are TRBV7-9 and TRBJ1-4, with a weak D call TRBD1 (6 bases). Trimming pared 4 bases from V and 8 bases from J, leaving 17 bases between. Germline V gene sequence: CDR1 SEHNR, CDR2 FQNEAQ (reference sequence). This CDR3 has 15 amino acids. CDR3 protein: CASSSPSRGREKLFF. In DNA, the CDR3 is TGTGCCAGCAGCTCACCATCCAGGGGTCGGGAAAAACTGTTTTTT.

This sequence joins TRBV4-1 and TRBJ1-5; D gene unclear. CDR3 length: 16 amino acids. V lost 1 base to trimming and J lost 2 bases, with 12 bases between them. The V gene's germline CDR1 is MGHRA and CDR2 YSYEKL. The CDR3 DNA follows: TGCGCCAGCAGCCAAGTCGGGTCCCTAGGCAATCAGCCCCAGCATTTT. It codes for CASSQVGSLGNQPQHF.

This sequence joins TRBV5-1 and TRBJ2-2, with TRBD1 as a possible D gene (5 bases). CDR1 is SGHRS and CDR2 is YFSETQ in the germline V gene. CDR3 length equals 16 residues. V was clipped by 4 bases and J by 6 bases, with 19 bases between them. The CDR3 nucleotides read TGCGCCAGCAGCAAACCTAACTTCAGGGTTTCCGGGGAGCTGTTTTTT. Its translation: CASSKPNFRVSGELFF.

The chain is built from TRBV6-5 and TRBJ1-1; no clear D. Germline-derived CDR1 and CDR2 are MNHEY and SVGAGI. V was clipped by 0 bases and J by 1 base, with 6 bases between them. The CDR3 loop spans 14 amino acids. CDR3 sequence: CASSYSRRNTEAFF. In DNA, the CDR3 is TGTGCCAGCAGTTACTCGAGGAGGAACACTGAAGCTTTCTTT.

This CDR3 is CASSADSSGANVLTF. CDR3 DNA sequence: TGCGCCAGCAGCGCCGACAGCTCTGGGGCCAACGTCCTGACTTTC. The chain combines TRBV10-1 with TRBJ2-6, with D maybe TRBD1 (5 bases). Trimming took off 6 bases at V and 0 bases at J, with 9 bases between the two ends. The CDR3 is 15 amino acids. CDR1 is WNHNN, CDR2 SYGVQD, per germline (reference sequence).

The CDR3 region is CASSTGVSGLSPLHF. DNA of the CDR3: TGTGCCAGTTCGACAGGGGTTTCGGGGCTCTCACCCCTCCACTTT. The chain carries TRBV11-2 and TRBJ1-6, with 8 positions matching TRBD1. The CDR3 is made up of 15 amino acids. After removal of 9 bases from V and 10 bases from J, the junction contained 14 bases not matched to a gene. In germline, CDR1 is SGHAT, CDR2 FQNNGV.

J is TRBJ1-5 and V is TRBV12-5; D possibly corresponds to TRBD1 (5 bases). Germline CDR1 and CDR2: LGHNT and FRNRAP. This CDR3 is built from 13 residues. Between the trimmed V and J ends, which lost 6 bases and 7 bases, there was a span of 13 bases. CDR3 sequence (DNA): TGTGCTAGTGGCAACAGGAATGGCCAGCCCCAGCATTTT. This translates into CASGNRNGQPQHF. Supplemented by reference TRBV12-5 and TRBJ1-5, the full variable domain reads DARVTQTPRHKVTEMGQEVTMRCQPILGHNTVFWYRQTMMQGLELLAYFRNRAPLDDSGMPKDRFSAEMPDATLATLKIQPSEPRDSAVYFCASGNRNGQPQHFGDGTRLSIL.

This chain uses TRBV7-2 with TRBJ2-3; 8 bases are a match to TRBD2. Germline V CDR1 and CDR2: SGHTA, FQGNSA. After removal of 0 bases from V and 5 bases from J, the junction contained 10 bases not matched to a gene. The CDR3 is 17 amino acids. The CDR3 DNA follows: TGTGCCAGCAGCTTAGCGCTGGCGGGGGGTTCCGTAGATACGCAGTATTTT. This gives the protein CASSLALAGGSVDTQYF.